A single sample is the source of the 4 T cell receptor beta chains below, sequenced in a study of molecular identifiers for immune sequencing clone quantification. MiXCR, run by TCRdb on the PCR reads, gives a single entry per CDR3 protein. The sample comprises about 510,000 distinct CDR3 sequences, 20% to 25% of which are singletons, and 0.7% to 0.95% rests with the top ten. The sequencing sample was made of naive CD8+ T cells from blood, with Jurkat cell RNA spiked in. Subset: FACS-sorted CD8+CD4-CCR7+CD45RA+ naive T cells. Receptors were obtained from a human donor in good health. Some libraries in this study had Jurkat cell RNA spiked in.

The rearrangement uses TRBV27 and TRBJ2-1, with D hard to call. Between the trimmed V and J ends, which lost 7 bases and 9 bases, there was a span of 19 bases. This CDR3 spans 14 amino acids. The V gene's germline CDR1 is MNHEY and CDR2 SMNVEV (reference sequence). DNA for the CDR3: TGTGCCAGCACATCCGCCCCCGAGGTGGGTGAGCAGTTCTTC. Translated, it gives CASTSAPEVGEQFF.

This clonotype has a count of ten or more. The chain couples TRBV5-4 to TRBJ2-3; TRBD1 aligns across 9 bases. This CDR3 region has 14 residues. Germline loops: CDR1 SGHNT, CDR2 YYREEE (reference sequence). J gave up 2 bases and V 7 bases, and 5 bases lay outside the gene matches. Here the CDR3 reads CASGDREFTDTQYF. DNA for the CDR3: TGTGCCAGCGGGGACAGGGAATTCACAGATACGCAGTATTTT.

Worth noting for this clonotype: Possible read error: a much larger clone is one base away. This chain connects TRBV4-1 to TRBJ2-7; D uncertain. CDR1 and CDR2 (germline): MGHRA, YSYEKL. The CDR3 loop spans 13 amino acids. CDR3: CAGSPTNSREQYF. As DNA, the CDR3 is TGCGCCGGCAGCCCCACCAACTCGAGGGAGCAGTACTTC.

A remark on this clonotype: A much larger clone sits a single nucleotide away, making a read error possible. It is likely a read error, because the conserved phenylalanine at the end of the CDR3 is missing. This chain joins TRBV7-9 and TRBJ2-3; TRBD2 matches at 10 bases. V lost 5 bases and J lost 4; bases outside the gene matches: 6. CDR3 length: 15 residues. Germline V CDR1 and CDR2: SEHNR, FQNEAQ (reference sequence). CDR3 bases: TGTGCCAGCAGCCAGCTAGCGGGAGTTTCAGATACGCAGTATTCT. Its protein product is CASSQLAGVSDTQYS.